This is a list of T cell receptor beta chains from one sample in a study of CD8+ T cells in alopecia areata. Measured with immunoSEQ multiplex PCR; TCRdb has only the in-frame clones, and not every one. This table has under 200,000 clones, 50% to 70% appearing once. This specimen was CD4+ T cells sorted from blood, taken at week 4, from a patient treated with tofacitinib. These TCRs come from a human donor with alopecia areata. The CDR3 runs from the conserved cysteine through the conserved F or W. A D gene is named only where the DNA matches it firmly. Clone size is not always given. Where it is, it says once, few, many or a class for expanded clones.

v_call,j_call,clone_size,d_call,cdr3_length,cdr3_aa,cdr3_nt
TRBV29-1,TRBJ2-2,NA,NA,13,CSVDGDSTGELFF,TGCAGCGTTGATGGGGACTCCACCGGGGAGCTGTTTTTT
TRBV10-2,TRBJ2-2,NA,TRBD2,18,CASSPARPSGGSTGELFF,TGCGCCAGCAGCCCCGCGCGACCTAGCGGGGGGAGCACCGGGGAGCTGTTTTTT
TRBV29-1,TRBJ1-1,NA,NA,11,CSVCTGTEAFF,TGCAGCGTTTGCACAGGGACTGAAGCTTTCTTT
TRBV5-1,TRBJ1-1,few,TRBD1,16,CASSPGTGVFDTEAFF,TGCGCCAGCAGCCCCGGGACAGGGGTATTTGACACTGAAGCTTTCTTT
TRBV25-1,TRBJ1-2,NA,NA,12,CASIVEVGGYTF,TGTGCCAGCATTGTCGAGGTCGGCGGCTACACCTTC
TRBV7-2,TRBJ1-2,NA,TRBD1,14,CASSLGTGGYGYTF,TGTGCCAGCAGCTTAGGGACAGGCGGCTATGGCTACACCTTC
TRBV7-2,TRBJ2-7,NA,NA,11,CASSLGIEQYF,TGTGCCAGCAGCCTGGGGATCGAGCAGTACTTC
TRBV5-5,TRBJ2-5,NA,NA,12,CASSLLGRIQYF,TGTGCCAGCAGCTTGCTAGGGAGGATCCAGTACTTC
TRBV29-1,TRBJ2-3,NA,NA,13,CSARRTSTDTQYF,TGCAGCGCCCGACGGACTAGCACAGATACGCAGTATTTT
TRBV7-2,TRBJ1-4,NA,NA,13,CASKRGSNEKLFF,TGTGCCAGCAAACGGGGCTCTAATGAAAAACTGTTTTTT
TRBV29-1,TRBJ2-5,few,NA,12,CSTAWVEETQYF,TGCAGCACTGCCTGGGTGGAAGAGACCCAGTACTTC
TRBV5-1,TRBJ1-4,few,TRBD1,14,CASSRDRDNEKLFF,TGCGCCAGCAGCCGGGACAGGGATAATGAAAAACTGTTTTTT
TRBV20-1,TRBJ2-1,NA,TRBD1,11,CSATGGTNKFF,TGCAGTGCTACAGGGGGCACAAATAAGTTCTTC
TRBV29-1,TRBJ2-7,NA,TRBD1,14,CSASRTGASYEQYF,TGCAGCGCCTCCCGGACAGGCGCCTCCTACGAGCAGTACTTC
TRBV9,TRBJ2-5,NA,NA,12,CASSEESTTQYF,TGTGCCAGCTCGGAAGAATCGACGACCCAGTACTTC
TRBV6-5,TRBJ1-6,few,TRBD1,15,CASTPTDRGNSPLHF,TGTGCCAGCACCCCTACGGACAGGGGCAATTCACCCCTCCACTTT
TRBV6-5,TRBJ2-5,NA,TRBD1,16,CASSYDRGRVEETQYF,TGTGCCAGCAGTTACGACAGGGGGCGCGTGGAGGAGACCCAGTACTTC